This TCR beta chain was recorded in a study of T cells in Graves' hyperthyroidism and ophthalmopathy. Trimming stripped 2 bases from V and 4 bases from J, with 9 bases between. This CDR3 spans 15 amino acids. CDR1 and CDR2 from the germline V gene are MNHEY and SMNVEV (reference sequence). Template material for amplifying TCR beta CDR3 regions consisted of RNA transcripts. Primed by the HTBI set, a first-round RT-PCR was run on the TCR CDR3. MiXCR, applied by TCRdb to the multiplex PCR reads, yields one record per CDR3 protein. The profile shows about 740,000 distinct CDR3 sequences, about 15% of them singletons. Patients aged 18 to 65 had newly diagnosed hyperthyroidism that had lasted under 2 months.

Sequenced sample: blood. This chain connects TRBV27 to TRBJ1-6; D is ambiguous. This receptor was obtained from a woman under 30 with Graves' hyperthyroidism. This chain's CDR3 is CASSLVQNYNSPLHF. The DNA for the CDR3 is TGTGCCAGCAGTTTAGTACAGAATTATAATTCACCCCTCCACTTT.